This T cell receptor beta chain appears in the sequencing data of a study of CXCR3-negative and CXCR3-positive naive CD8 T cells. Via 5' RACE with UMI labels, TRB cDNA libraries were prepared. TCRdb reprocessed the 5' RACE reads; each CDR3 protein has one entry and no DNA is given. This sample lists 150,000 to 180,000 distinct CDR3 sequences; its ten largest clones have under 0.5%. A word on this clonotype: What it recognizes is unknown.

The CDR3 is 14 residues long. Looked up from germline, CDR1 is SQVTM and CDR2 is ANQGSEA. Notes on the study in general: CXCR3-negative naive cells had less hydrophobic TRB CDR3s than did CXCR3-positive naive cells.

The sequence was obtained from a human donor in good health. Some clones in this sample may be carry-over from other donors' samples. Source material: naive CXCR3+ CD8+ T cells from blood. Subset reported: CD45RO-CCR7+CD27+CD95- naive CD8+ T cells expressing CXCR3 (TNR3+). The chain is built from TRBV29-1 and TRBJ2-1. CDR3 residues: CSVEDDEVVGEQFF.